The 13 T cell receptor beta chains given below trace back to one sample, sequenced in a study of Graves' ophthalmopathy and Graves' hyperthyroidism (dated by TCRdb to the late 2010s). The data were produced on an Illumina HiSeq 2000. For repertoire sequencing, the TCR beta CDR3 regions were amplified from RNA transcripts. The first round was an RT-PCR using HTBI primers with the Qiagen OneStep RT-PCR kit, and this first round was followed by a second-round multiplex PCR, then size selection and purification. TCRdb took the public reads, trimmed them with fastp at Q25, ran MiXCR for clone calling and kept in-frame beta chains. Under each unique CDR3 protein, matching rows form one entry showing the most common genes and DNA. In all, the sample holds about 150,000 distinct CDR3 sequences, and around two fifths of those were seen once. The ten top clones hold under 6.5% of the sample. The sample taken for sequencing was peripheral blood. These receptors were taken from a woman aged 40 to 50 with Graves' ophthalmopathy. Donor details come from another sample of the same person, matched by shared clones.

The table lists this clonotype with many counts. The rearrangement links TRBV6-5 to TRBJ1-2, with 7 positions matching TRBD1. V shed 5 bases and J 7 bases; nucleotides not matched to a gene: 4. CDR1 is MNHEY and CDR2 is SVGAGI in the germline V gene. CDR3 length: 12 residues. The CDR3 reads CASSNDRVGYTF. DNA for the CDR3: TGTGCCAGCAGTAACGACAGGGTTGGCTACACCTTC.

The V gene is TRBV5-1, the J gene TRBJ2-7, with a weak D call TRBD2 (6 bases). The germline V and J ends were trimmed by 4 bases and 0 bases, with 11 bases remaining between them. From germline, CDR1 is SGHRS and CDR2 YFSETQ. The CDR3 length is 14 residues. The CDR3 is CASSPGLFSYEQYF. CDR3 DNA sequence: TGCGCCAGCAGCCCGGGACTTTTCTCCTACGAGCAGTACTTC.

The chain has TRBV2 and TRBJ2-7, with TRBD2 matching 11 bases. There are 15 residues in the CDR3. CDR1 SNHLY and CDR2 FYNNEI come from the germline V gene. Trimming cost V 6 bases and J 3 bases; bases outside gene matches: 7. This CDR3 is CASSDVAGGRYEQYF. The CDR3 bases are TGTGCCAGCAGCGATGTAGCGGGAGGGCGCTACGAGCAGTACTTC.

V gene TRBV24-1 combines with J gene TRBJ2-7; D gene unclear. From germline, CDR1 is KGHDR and CDR2 SFDVKD. Trimming took off 12 bases at V and 3 bases at J, with 5 bases between the two ends. The CDR3 is 9 residues long. The CDR3: CAPRYEQYF. The CDR3 nucleotides read TGTGCCCCCCGCTACGAGCAGTACTTC.

This clonotype was found many times. This chain joins TRBV28 and TRBJ1-2; possibly TRBD1 for D (5 bases). CDR1 is MDHEN, CDR2 SYDVKM, per germline. V shed 6 bases and J shed 5 bases, with 16 bases lying between them. CDR3 length equals 14 residues. The CDR3 is CASSRADRPYGYTF. DNA for the CDR3: TGTGCCAGCAGCCGGGCAGACAGACCGTATGGCTACACCTTC.

This clonotype appeared a single time. V is TRBV30 and J is TRBJ2-2; maybe TRBD2 (6 bases). Between the trimmed V and J ends, which lost 1 base and 3 bases, there was a span of 12 bases. The germline gives CDR1 GTSNPN, CDR2 SVGIG (reference sequence). This CDR3 has 15 amino acids. The CDR3: CAWSAGGADTGELFF. The CDR3, as DNA: TGTGCCTGGAGTGCCGGAGGGGCGGACACCGGGGAGCTGTTTTTT.

This clonotype was observed at least ten times. V is TRBV6-2 or TRBV6-3 and J is TRBJ1-1; 9 bases are shared with TRBD1. The CDR3 has 17 amino acids. V shed 8 bases, J shed 0 bases, and the junction held 13 bases outside the gene matches. Germline V gene sequence: CDR1 MNHEY, CDR2 SVGEGT. CDR3 in amino acids: CASGNRDRDPMNTEAFF. The CDR3, as DNA: TGTGCCAGCGGAAACCGGGACAGGGACCCCATGAACACTGAAGCTTTCTTT.

This clonotype was picked up many times. The genes are TRBV11-1 and TRBJ2-4; no clear D. CDR3 length: 13 residues. Germline V lookup: CDR1 SGHAT, CDR2 FQDESV (reference sequence). V was pared by 4 bases and J by 6 bases, with 10 bases between. The CDR3 loop reads CASSWQGSNIQYF. Written as DNA, the CDR3 is TGTGCCAGCAGCTGGCAAGGGTCAAACATTCAGTACTTC.

The chain has TRBV15 and TRBJ2-7, with 7 bases that match TRBD1. The germline CDR1 and CDR2 sequences are LNHNV and YYDKDF (reference sequence). V lost 1 base to trimming and J lost 6 bases; unmatched junction nucleotides: 3. The CDR3 loop spans 13 amino acids. The CDR3 protein is CATSRATGREQYF. CDR3 bases: TGTGCCACCAGCAGAGCGACAGGGCGCGAGCAGTACTTC. Variable domain in full (rest from reference TRBV15 and TRBJ2-7): DAMVIQNPRYQVTQFGKPVTLSCSQTLNHNVMYWYQQKSSQAPKLLFHYYDKDFNNEADTPDNFQSRRPNTSFCFLDIRSPGLGDTAMYLCATSRATGREQYFGPGTRLTVT.

This clonotype has ten or more counts. This sequence joins TRBV6-1 and TRBJ1-1; D gene uncertain. The germline V and J ends were trimmed by 2 bases and 6 bases, with 7 bases remaining between them. The CDR3 consists of 12 residues. Per germline, CDR1 MNHNS and CDR2 SASEGT. The DNA of the CDR3 is TGTGCCAGCAGTGAAAAATGGGCTGAAGCTTTCTTT. Protein sequence: CASSEKWAEAFF.

This clonotype was seen ten or more times. Given a much more abundant clone one base away, this may be a read error. The chain has TRBV28 and TRBJ1-1, with a weak D call TRBD1 (5 bases). CDR3 length equals 14 residues. Germline V gives CDR1 MDHEN, CDR2 SYDVKM. Trimming pared 2 bases from V and 1 base from J, leaving 8 bases between. CDR3 sequence reads: CASSLQGRNTEAFF. CDR3 in DNA: TGTGCCAGCAGTTTACAGGGTAGGAACACTGAAGCTTTCTTT.

The table lists this clonotype with many counts. The V gene is TRBV7-9, the J gene TRBJ1-1, with TRBD1 matching over 10 bases. There are 14 residues in the CDR3. CDR1 SEHNR and CDR2 FQNEAQ come from the germline V gene (reference sequence). Trimming took 3 bases from V and 11 from J; bases not matched to a gene: 9. Here the CDR3 DNA reads TGTGCCAGCAGCTTGGGACAGGGGATCGGTGGGGCTTTCTTT. It specifies CASSLGQGIGGAFF.

The chain couples TRBV7-9 to TRBJ2-7; 9 nucleotides align to TRBD1. V dropped 5 bases and J dropped 1; count of bases not matched to a gene: 6. This CDR3 region has 15 residues. In germline, CDR1 is SEHNR, CDR2 FQNEAQ (reference sequence). The CDR3 DNA sequence: TGTGCCAGCAGCAGCCGGGACAGGGATTCCTACGAGCAGTACTTC. This sequence encodes CASSSRDRDSYEQYF. Supplemented by reference TRBV7-9 and TRBJ2-7, the full variable domain reads DTGVSQNPRHKITKRGQNVTFRCDPISEHNRLYWYRQTLGQGPEFLTYFQNEAQLEKSRLLSDRFSAERPKGSFSTLEIQRTEQGDSAMYLCASSSRDRDSYEQYFGPGTRLTVT.